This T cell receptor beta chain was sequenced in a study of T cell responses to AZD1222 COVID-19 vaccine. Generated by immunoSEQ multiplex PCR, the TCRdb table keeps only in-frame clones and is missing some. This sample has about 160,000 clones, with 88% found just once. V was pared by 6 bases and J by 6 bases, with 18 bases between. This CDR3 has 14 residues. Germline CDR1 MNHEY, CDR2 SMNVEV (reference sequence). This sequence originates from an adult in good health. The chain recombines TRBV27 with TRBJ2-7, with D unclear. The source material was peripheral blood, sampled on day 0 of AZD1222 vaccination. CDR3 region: CASSVAAVVLEQYF. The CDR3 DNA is TGTGCCAGCAGCGTAGCCGCGGTTGTGCTCGAGCAGTACTTC.